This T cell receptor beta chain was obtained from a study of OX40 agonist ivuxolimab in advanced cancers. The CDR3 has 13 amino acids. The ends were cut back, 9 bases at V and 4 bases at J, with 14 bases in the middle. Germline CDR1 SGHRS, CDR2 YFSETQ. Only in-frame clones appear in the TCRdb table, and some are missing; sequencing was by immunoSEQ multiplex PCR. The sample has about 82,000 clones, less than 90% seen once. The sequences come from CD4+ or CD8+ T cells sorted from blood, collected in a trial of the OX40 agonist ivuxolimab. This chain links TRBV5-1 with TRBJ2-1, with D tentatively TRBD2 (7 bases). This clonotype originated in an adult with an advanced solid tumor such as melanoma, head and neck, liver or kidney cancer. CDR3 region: CATSEGGYNEQFF. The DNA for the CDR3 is TGCGCCACGTCAGAGGGGGGGTACAATGAGCAGTTCTTC.